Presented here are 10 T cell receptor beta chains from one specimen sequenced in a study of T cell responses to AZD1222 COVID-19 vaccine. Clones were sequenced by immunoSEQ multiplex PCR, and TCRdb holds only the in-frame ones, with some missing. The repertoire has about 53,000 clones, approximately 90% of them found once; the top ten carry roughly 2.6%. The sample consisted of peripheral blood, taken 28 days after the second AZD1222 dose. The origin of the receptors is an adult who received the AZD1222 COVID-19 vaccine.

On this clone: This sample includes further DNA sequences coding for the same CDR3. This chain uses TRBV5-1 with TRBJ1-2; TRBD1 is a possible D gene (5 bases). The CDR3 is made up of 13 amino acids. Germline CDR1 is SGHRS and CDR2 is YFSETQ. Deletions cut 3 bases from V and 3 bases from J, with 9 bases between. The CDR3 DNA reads TGCGCCAGCAGCTCGCAGGGCGACTATGGCTACACCTTC. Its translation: CASSSQGDYGYTF.

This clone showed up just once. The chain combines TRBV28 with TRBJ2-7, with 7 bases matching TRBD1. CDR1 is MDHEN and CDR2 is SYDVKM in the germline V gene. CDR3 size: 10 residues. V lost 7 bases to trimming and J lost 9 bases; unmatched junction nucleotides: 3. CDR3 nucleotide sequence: TGTGCCAGCAAGGGGGACAGGCAGTACTTC. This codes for CASKGDRQYF.

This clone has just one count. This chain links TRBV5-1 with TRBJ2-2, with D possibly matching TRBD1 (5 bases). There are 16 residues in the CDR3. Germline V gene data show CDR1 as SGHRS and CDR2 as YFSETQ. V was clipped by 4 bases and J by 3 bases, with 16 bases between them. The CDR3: CASSLPLDSYTGELFF. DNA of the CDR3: TGCGCCAGCAGCCTCCCCCTTGACAGTTACACCGGGGAGCTGTTTTTT. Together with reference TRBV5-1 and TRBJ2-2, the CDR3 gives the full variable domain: KAGVTQTPRYLIKTRGQQVTLSCSPISGHRSVSWYQQTPGQGLQFLFEYFSETQRNKGNFPGRFSGRQFSNSRSEMNVSTLELGDSALYLCASSLPLDSYTGELFFGEGSRLTVL.

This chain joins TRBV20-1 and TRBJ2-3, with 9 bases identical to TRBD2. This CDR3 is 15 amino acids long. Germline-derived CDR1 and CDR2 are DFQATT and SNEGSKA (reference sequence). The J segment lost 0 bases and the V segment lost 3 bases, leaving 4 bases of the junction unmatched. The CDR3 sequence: CSASASGDSTDTQYF. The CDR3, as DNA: TGCAGTGCTAGTGCTAGCGGGGATAGCACAGATACGCAGTATTTT.

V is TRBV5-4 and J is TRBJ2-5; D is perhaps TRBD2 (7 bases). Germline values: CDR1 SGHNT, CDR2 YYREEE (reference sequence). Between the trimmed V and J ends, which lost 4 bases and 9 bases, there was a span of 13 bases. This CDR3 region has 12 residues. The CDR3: CASSPGGPAQYF. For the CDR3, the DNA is TGTGCCAGCAGCCCCGGGGGGCCGGCCCAGTACTTC.

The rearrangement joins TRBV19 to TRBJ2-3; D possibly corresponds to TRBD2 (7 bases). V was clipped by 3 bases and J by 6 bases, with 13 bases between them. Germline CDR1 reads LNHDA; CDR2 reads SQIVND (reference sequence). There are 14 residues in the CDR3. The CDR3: CASSIGGAMDTQYF. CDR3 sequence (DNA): TGTGCCAGTAGTATTGGGGGGGCGATGGATACGCAGTATTTT.

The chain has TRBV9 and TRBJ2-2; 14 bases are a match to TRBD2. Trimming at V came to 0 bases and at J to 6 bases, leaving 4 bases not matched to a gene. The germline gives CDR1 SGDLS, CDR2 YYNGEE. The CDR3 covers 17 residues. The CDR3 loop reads CASSVGPTSGRAGELFF. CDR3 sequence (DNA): TGTGCCAGCAGCGTAGGGCCGACTAGCGGGAGGGCCGGGGAGCTGTTTTTT.

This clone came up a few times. The CDR3 region has the DNA TGTGCCAGCAGTTTCATGTCTAATTCACCCCTCCACTTT. It yields the protein CASSFMSNSPLHF. V usage is TRBV27 and J usage is TRBJ1-6; D gene ambiguous. Trimming shortened V by 3 bases and J by 6 bases, and 6 bases separated the two germline ends. The CDR3 totals 13 residues. The germline V gene has CDR1 MNHEY and CDR2 SMNVEV (reference sequence).

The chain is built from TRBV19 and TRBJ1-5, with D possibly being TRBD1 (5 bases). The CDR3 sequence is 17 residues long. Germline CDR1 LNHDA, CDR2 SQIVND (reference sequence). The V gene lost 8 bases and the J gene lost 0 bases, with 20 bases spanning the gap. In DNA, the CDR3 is TGTGCCAGTGGGGTAGACAGCGGTAGGTATAGCAATCAGCCCCAGCATTTT. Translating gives CASGVDSGRYSNQPQHF.

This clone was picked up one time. CDR3 residues: CAVTTRPINYGYTF. For the CDR3, the DNA is TGTGCCGTAACGACACGGCCCATTAACTATGGCTACACCTTC. The chain employs TRBV30 and TRBJ1-2; D is unclear. Trimming took off 8 bases at V and 1 base at J, with 17 bases between the two ends. The CDR3 length is 14 residues. Per the germline V gene, CDR1 is GTSNPN and CDR2 is SVGIG (reference sequence).